One sample yielded the 19 T cell receptor beta chains listed below, sequenced in a study of blood T cell repertoires in COVID-19. Sequenced by immunoSEQ multiplex PCR; TCRdb stores in-frame clones only, minus some. The table includes about 310,000 clones, roughly 90% detected once. Sequencing was performed on peripheral blood. Receptors were obtained from a woman younger than 45 with COVID-19, enrolled during active disease.

The chain couples TRBV5-5 to TRBJ1-1; D gene ambiguous. The germline V gene encodes CDR1 SGHKS and CDR2 YYEKEE (reference sequence). The V end was cut by 4 bases, the J end by 1 base, with 14 bases between. The length of the CDR3 is 15 residues. The CDR3 loop is CASSPSARQNTEAFF. For the CDR3, the DNA is TGTGCCAGCAGCCCGTCGGCCAGACAGAACACTGAAGCTTTCTTT.

V and J are TRBV27 and TRBJ2-5; the match to TRBD2 covers 14 bases. Germline V gene sequence: CDR1 MNHEY, CDR2 SMNVEV (reference sequence). This CDR3 has 15 residues. Trimming removed 6 bases from V and 7 bases from J; junction bases left unmatched: 7. DNA for the CDR3: TGTGCCAGCAGCCGGACTAGCGGGAGGCCAGGGACCCAGTACTTC. It specifies CASSRTSGRPGTQYF.

This chain joins TRBV28 and TRBJ1-5; no definite D call. CDR1 and CDR2 (germline): MDHEN, SYDVKM. The CDR3 contains 13 residues. V was shortened by 3 bases and J by 8 bases, with 11 bases between the two germline ends. CDR3 protein: CASSFPAGEPQHF. As DNA, the CDR3 is TGTGCCAGCAGTTTTCCCGCCGGAGAGCCCCAGCATTTT. The variable domain in full, completed from reference TRBV28 and TRBJ1-5, reads DVKVTQSSRYLVKRTGEKVFLECVQDMDHENMFWYRQDPGLGLRLIYFSYDVKMKEKGDIPEGYSVSREKKERFSLILESASTNQTSMYLCASSFPAGEPQHFGDGTRLSIL.

This chain connects TRBV5-1 to TRBJ2-3, with 7 bases matching TRBD2. Germline V CDR1 and CDR2: SGHRS, YFSETQ. The CDR3 spans 15 residues. After removal of 1 base from V and 3 bases from J, the junction contained 5 bases not matched to a gene. The CDR3 DNA sequence: TGCGCCAGCAGCTTGTATAGGGGAGGGACAGATACGCAGTATTTT. Translated: CASSLYRGGTDTQYF.

This chain connects TRBV6-6 to TRBJ2-3; 11 bases are a match to TRBD2. There are 16 residues in the CDR3. V gave up 6 bases and J gave up 3 bases; unmatched junction bases: 8. Germline V gives CDR1 MNHNY, CDR2 SVGAGI (reference sequence). Written as DNA, the CDR3 is TGTGCCAGCAGGCAAGCGGGACTAGCGGATACAGATACGCAGTATTTT. Protein sequence: CASRQAGLADTDTQYF.

This chain joins TRBV7-9 and TRBJ2-4, with TRBD1 identical over 10 bases. The germline V gene encodes CDR1 SEHNR and CDR2 FQNEAQ (reference sequence). Losses at the gene ends were 4 bases for V and 5 bases for J; bases not matched to a gene: 8. This CDR3 spans 16 amino acids. CDR3 bases: TGTGCCAGCAGCTACCAGACAGGGGGCGTCGAAAACATTCAGTACTTC. It codes for CASSYQTGGVENIQYF. The full variable domain, with the rest looked up from reference TRBV7-9 and TRBJ2-4, is DTGVSQNPRHKITKRGQNVTFRCDPISEHNRLYWYRQTLGQGPEFLTYFQNEAQLEKSRLLSDRFSAERPKGSFSTLEIQRTEQGDSAMYLCASSYQTGGVENIQYFGAGTRLSVL.

The chain is built from TRBV30 and TRBJ2-1; a weak D match, TRBD2 (5 bases). CDR1 is GTSNPN, CDR2 SVGIG, per germline (reference sequence). There are 16 residues in the CDR3. V lost 0 bases, J lost 7 bases, and 19 bases lay in between. This chain's CDR3 is CAWSVGISRELNEQFF. The CDR3 bases are TGTGCCTGGAGTGTAGGCATTAGCCGGGAATTGAATGAGCAGTTCTTC.

The chain links TRBV5-4 to TRBJ2-7; TRBD1 matches at 11 bases. V shed 4 bases, J shed 5 bases, and the junction held 2 bases outside the gene matches. In germline, CDR1 is SGHNT, CDR2 YYREEE (reference sequence). CDR3 length: 13 residues. The CDR3 DNA follows: TGTGCCAGCAGCGCGGACAGGGGGCACGAGCAGTACTTC. Its translation: CASSADRGHEQYF.

V usage is TRBV5-4 and J usage is TRBJ2-3, with 9 bases lining up with TRBD1. Germline assignment: CDR1 SGHNT and CDR2 YYREEE (reference sequence). The CDR3 loop spans 15 amino acids. V trimming: 4 bases; J trimming: 6 bases; junction bases outside the gene matches: 9. DNA for the CDR3: TGTGCCAGCAGCCCCGGGACAGGGAGACGGGATACGCAGTATTTT. Translating it yields CASSPGTGRRDTQYF. The entire variable domain, with the rest obtained from reference TRBV5-4 and TRBJ2-3, is as follows: ETGVTQSPTHLIKTRGQQVTLRCSSQSGHNTVSWYQQALGQGPQFIFQYYREEENGRGNFPPRFSGLQFPNYSSELNVNALELDDSALYLCASSPGTGRRDTQYFGPGTRLTVL.

This clone was detected only once. The J gene is TRBJ2-5, the V gene TRBV5-6, with D maybe TRBD1 (6 bases). CDR3 length: 14 amino acids. Per the germline V gene, CDR1 is SGHDT and CDR2 is YYEEEE. V was trimmed by 4 bases and J by 4 bases, leaving 14 bases between them. The CDR3 here is CASSPTGILETQYF. The CDR3 region has the DNA TGTGCCAGCAGCCCTACAGGGATTTTAGAGACCCAGTACTTC. The entire variable domain, with the rest obtained from reference TRBV5-6 and TRBJ2-5, is as follows: DAGVTQSPTHLIKTRGQQVTLRCSPKSGHDTVSWYQQALGQGPQFIFQYYEEEERQRGNFPDRFSGHQFPNYSSELNVNALLLGDSALYLCASSPTGILETQYFGPGTRLLVL.

J is TRBJ2-7 and V is TRBV15, with TRBD2 matching over 8 bases. Germline assignment: CDR1 LNHNV and CDR2 YYDKDF (reference sequence). This CDR3 has 17 amino acids. The V and J ends lost 7 bases and 3 bases, in that order; junction bases with no gene match: 17. CDR3 DNA: TGTGCCACCAAAGGGGGAGGCGAGCGGGGGACTCTCTACGAGCAGTACTTC. Its translation: CATKGGGERGTLYEQYF.

The gene calls are TRBV11-2 and TRBJ2-1; 11 bases are shared with TRBD2. With V trimmed by 1 base and J by 10 bases, 6 bases remained unmatched. CDR1 is SGHAT, CDR2 FQNNGV, per germline. This CDR3 is 15 amino acids long. DNA for the CDR3: TGTGCCAGCAGCTTAGTCGGGACTAGCGGATCCGAGCAGTTCTTC. Amino acids: CASSLVGTSGSEQFF.

The chain has TRBV6-5 and TRBJ1-2, with D maybe TRBD1 (6 bases). This CDR3 is 14 amino acids long. Germline V CDR1 and CDR2: MNHEY, SVGAGI. V lost 0 bases and J 8 bases, leaving 13 bases between the germline ends. The CDR3 loop reads CASSYSRQAKGYTF. CDR3 nucleotide sequence: TGTGCCAGCAGTTACTCGAGACAGGCGAAGGGCTACACCTTC.

The genes are TRBV5-1 and TRBJ2-3; 8 positions match TRBD1. V lost 1 base, J lost 5 bases, and 9 bases stayed unmatched. CDR3 length equals 16 residues. The germline gives CDR1 SGHRS, CDR2 YFSETQ. In nucleotides, the CDR3 is TGCGCCAGCAGCTTGCCGAGGACAGGGAACAGAGATACGCAGTATTTT. Amino acids: CASSLPRTGNRDTQYF.

V is TRBV6-5 and J is TRBJ1-2; 8 positions agree with TRBD1. The CDR3 consists of 15 residues. Losses at the gene ends were 8 bases for V and 4 bases for J; bases not matched to a gene: 12. Per germline, CDR1 MNHEY and CDR2 SVGAGI. The CDR3, as DNA: TGTGCCAGCCGACCAGGGGGCGCGCACACCTATGGCTACACCTTC. It translates to CASRPGGAHTYGYTF.

The table lists this clone with a count of one. This chain connects TRBV2 to TRBJ1-5; 11 bases are shared with TRBD1. This CDR3 is 16 amino acids long. Trimming took 3 bases from V and 6 from J; bases not matched to a gene: 7. CDR1 and CDR2 (germline): SNHLY, FYNNEI. The DNA of the CDR3 is TGTGCCAGCAGTGAGGGGGGACAGGGGGGTGGTCAGCCCCAGCATTTT. Protein sequence: CASSEGGQGGGQPQHF.

CDR3 amino acids: CASSQEFGTAYEQYF. Written as DNA, the CDR3 is TGTGCCAGCAGCCAGGAGTTTGGGACAGCCTACGAGCAGTACTTC. The rearrangement uses TRBV14 and TRBJ2-7, with TRBD1 identical over 7 bases. Germline CDR1 SGHDN, CDR2 FVKESK. With V trimmed by 3 bases and J by 2 bases, 7 bases remained unmatched. CDR3 length: 15 amino acids.

This clone came up once. CDR3 amino acids: CASSENGAYGYTF. The CDR3 DNA sequence: TGTGCCAGCAGTGAAAATGGGGCCTATGGCTACACCTTC. V and J are TRBV6-1 and TRBJ1-2; D is possibly TRBD1 (5 bases). Trimming cost V 2 bases and J 4 bases, with 8 bases left between them. The CDR3 covers 13 residues. CDR1 and CDR2 (germline): MNHNS, SASEGT.

The genes are TRBV10-2 and TRBJ2-1, with a possible D match to TRBD1 (5 bases). The V and J ends lost 6 bases and 0 bases respectively, with 24 bases between them. CDR3 length equals 19 residues. CDR1 is WSHSY, CDR2 SAAADI, per germline. CDR3 sequence reads: CASSDLLYRQGGSYNEQFF. The CDR3, as DNA: TGCGCCAGCAGCGATCTTTTGTACCGCCAGGGTGGCTCCTACAATGAGCAGTTCTTC.